This T cell receptor beta chain came from a study of PD-1 blockade in classical Hodgkin lymphoma. Study-wide results and caveats: Some patients started nivolumab under 1 year after ASCT, and they were excluded. Newly diagnosed patients had baseline TCR diversity that was reportedly lower than that of healthy donors. For complete responders, baseline diversity was comparable to that of newly diagnosed patients.

Concerning this clone itself: Its cognate antigen is unknown. Other nucleotide sequences from this sample produce the same CDR3.

This CDR3 is 16 amino acids long. The germline V gene encodes CDR1 LNHDA and CDR2 SQIVND (reference sequence). Deletions cut 4 bases from V and 0 bases from J, with 15 bases between. Data came from immunoSEQ multiplex PCR; TCRdb stores just in-frame clones and leaves some out. The sample carries 25,000 to 30,000 clones, 75% to 90% recorded once. Patients all relapsed after autologous stem cell transplantation, and there was variation in brentuximab vedotin exposure. The study recorded best responses of complete response, partial response or progressive disease. The sequence came from a human donor with classical Hodgkin lymphoma. V gene TRBV19 combines with J gene TRBJ1-1; D is uncertain. Sequenced here: peripheral blood mononuclear cells (PBMCs), sampled before the second cycle of nivolumab. For the CDR3, the DNA is TGTGCCAGTAGTAGTCATCTGGGCAGTTTGAACACTGAAGCTTTCTTT. Translating gives CASSSHLGSLNTEAFF.